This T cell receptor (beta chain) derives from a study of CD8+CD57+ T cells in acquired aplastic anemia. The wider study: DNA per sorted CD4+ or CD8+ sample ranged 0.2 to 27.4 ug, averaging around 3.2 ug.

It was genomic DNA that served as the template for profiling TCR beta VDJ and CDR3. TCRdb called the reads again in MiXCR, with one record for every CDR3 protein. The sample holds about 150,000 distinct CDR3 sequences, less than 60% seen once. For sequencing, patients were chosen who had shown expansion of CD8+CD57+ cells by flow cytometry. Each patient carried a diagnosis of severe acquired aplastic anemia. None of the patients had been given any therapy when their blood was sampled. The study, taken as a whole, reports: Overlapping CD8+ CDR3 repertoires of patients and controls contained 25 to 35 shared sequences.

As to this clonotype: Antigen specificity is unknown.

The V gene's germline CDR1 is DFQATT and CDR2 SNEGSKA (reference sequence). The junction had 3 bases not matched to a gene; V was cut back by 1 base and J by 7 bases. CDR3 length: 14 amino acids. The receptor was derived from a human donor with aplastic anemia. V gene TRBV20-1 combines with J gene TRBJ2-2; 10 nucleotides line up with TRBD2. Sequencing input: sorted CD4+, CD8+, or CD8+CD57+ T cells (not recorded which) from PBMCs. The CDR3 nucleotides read TGCAGTGCTAGAGGACTAGCGGGCTACGGGGAGCTGTTTTTT. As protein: CSARGLAGYGELFF.